The TCR beta chain described here comes from a study of T cells in Graves' hyperthyroidism and ophthalmopathy. Any patient presenting with uncontrolled infection, other autoimmune disease, pregnancy or lactation was left out. RNA transcripts served as the template for amplifying TCR beta CDR3 regions. Primed by the HTBI set, a first-round RT-PCR was run on the TCR CDR3. MiXCR, applied by TCRdb to the multiplex PCR reads, yields one record per CDR3 protein. This sample has hundreds of thousands of distinct CDR3 sequences; about 16% occur once, and the top ten carry around 30%. Study-level findings and limits: The model foresaw ophthalmopathy a median roughly 6.6 months prior to onset.

This clonotype was seen more than once but under ten times. Its antigen is not identified. The germline V gene encodes CDR1 DFQATT and CDR2 SNEGSKA (reference sequence). Trimming removed 3 bases from V and 2 bases from J, with 16 bases in between. The CDR3 is made up of 15 amino acids. The chain is built from TRBV20-1 and TRBJ2-5; D possibly corresponds to TRBD2 (6 bases). Sequenced sample: blood. The sequence derives from a woman aged 18 to 35 with Graves' ophthalmopathy. The CDR3 loop is CSASDLLAEQETQYF. CDR3 bases: TGCAGTGCTAGTGACTTACTAGCTGAACAAGAGACCCAGTACTTC.